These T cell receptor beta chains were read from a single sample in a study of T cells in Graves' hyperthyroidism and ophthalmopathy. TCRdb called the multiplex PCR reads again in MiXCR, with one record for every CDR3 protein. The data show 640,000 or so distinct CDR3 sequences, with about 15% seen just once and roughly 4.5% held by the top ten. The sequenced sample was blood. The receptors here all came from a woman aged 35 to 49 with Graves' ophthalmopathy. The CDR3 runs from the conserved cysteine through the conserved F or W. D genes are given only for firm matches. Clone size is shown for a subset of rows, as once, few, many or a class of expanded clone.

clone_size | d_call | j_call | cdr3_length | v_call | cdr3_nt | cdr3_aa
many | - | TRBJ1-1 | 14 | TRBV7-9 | TGTGCCAGCAGCCCGGTGAGAACGAACACTGAAGCTTTCTTT | CASSPVRTNTEAFF
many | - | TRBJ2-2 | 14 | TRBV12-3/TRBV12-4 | TGTGCCAGCAATCTCCACAGGAACACCGGGGAGCTGTTTTTT | CASNLHRNTGELFF
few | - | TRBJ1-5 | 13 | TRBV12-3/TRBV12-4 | TGTGCCAGCACCACAGATGGACCTCAGCCCCAGCATTTT | CASTTDGPQPQHF
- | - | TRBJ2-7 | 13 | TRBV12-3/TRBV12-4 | TGTGCCAGCAGTTTAGCGCGGGCTAGGGAGCAGTACTTC | CASSLARAREQYF
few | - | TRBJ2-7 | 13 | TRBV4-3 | TGCGCCAGCAGCCAAGAAGTCTACTACGAGCAGTACTTC | CASSQEVYYEQYF
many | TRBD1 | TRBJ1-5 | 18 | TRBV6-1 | TGTGCCAGCAGTGCGCCCCCGGGACAGAGCTATAGCAATCAGCCCCAGCATTTT | CASSAPPGQSYSNQPQHF
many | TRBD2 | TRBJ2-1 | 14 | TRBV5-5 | TGTGCCAGCAGCTACCAGACTAGCTTAAATGAGCAGTTCTTC | CASSYQTSLNEQFF
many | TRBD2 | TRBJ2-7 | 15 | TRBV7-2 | TGTGCCAGCAGCTTCAGGACTAGTGCGACCTACGAGCAGTACTTC | CASSFRTSATYEQYF
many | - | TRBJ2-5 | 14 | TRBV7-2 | TGTGCCAGCAGCTTGGGGTCCGGACCGGAGACCCAGTACTTC | CASSLGSGPETQYF
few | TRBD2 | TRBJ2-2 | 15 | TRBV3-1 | TGTGCCAGTTCACCTCGGGTTAGCGGGAGAGAGGAGCTGTTTTTT | CASSPRVSGREELFF
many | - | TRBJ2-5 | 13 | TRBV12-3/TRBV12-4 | TGTGCCAGCAGGGGGGCGTCATGGGAGACCCAGTACTTC | CASRGASWETQYF
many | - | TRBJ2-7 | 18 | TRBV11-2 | TGTGCCAGCAGCTCCTACTGGGGGGACTTGCCCGCCGGGTACGAGCAGTACTTC | CASSSYWGDLPAGYEQYF